This T cell receptor beta chain was found in a study of cytomegalovirus exposure and HLA in healthy donors (dated by TCRdb to the late 2010s). In the study overall: According to an earlier analysis of 587 of the donors, about 179 million T cells yielded approximately 120 million unique TCR beta sequences and 276 Gb of sequence data. All discovery cohort repertoires had been generated using a single sequencing platform. A later analysis re-examined previously published TCR beta repertoires from several hundred donors and added high-resolution HLA genotyping to investigate patterns of TCR occurrence. Among about 400 genotyped donors of the cohort, an average of approximately 200,000 unique TCR beta nucleotide sequences was sequenced per donor, of which about 18% were non-productive. Along with the approximately 650-subject first cohort, a separate validation cohort of over a hundred different subjects was used. Approximately 310 gigabases of sequencing data and approximately 84 million unique TCR sequences were included in an early release covering 550 to 650 HLA-typed donors. The study used immunosequencing to profile the T cell repertoires of 600 to 850 subjects and linked those repertoires to cytomegalovirus serostatus. The aim of the study was to test whether cataloging public T cell receptors could identify signatures of past pathogen exposure. Rather than using new phenotypic data, the later analysis identified candidate immune exposures from TCR beta sequences and from how often those sequences occurred across donors. Donor age, sex, ethnicity and CMV serostatus were compiled alongside the repertoire data. In an earlier analysis of roughly 580 of the donors, high-throughput TCR beta sequencing was used to judge whether each TCR beta V gene segment behaved as functional or pseudogenic. A later genetic analysis took genome-wide SNP genotypes for 398 of the 666 donors and used that subset as a discovery cohort. To predict cytomegalovirus infection status, the study combined high-throughput TCR immunosequencing, statistical association of individual TCRs with disease status, and machine learning. Class I and class II HLA loci were covered by the typing at four-digit resolution. Typing coverage differed by locus: A, B, C, DRB1 and DQB1 were typed in roughly 620-630 donors, DQA1 in 500 to 550, DPA1 in nearly 610, and DPB1 in 400 to 490. The genetic ancestry cluster associated with self-reported Caucasian donors included roughly 84% of the approximately 400 genotyped donors. Because of strong linkage in the cohort, 5 or 6 DR-DQ haplotypes were treated as single units for association and clustering.

Points the paper makes about the study in general: In a later analysis, HLA-associated TCR beta chains were found to be more clonally expanded and to have lower generation probabilities than equally common non-associated chains. Because counts were too low, about 15 rarely observed V segments, including chromosome 9 orphons, were left out of the earlier analysis of about 620 of the donors. Several of the top co-occurrence clusters appeared to be linked to parvovirus B19, influenza, CMV and Epstein-Barr virus, according to a later analysis. According to a later analysis, TCR association rates differed among HLA loci, with DRB1 alleles showing the most associated TCRs and HLA-C alleles showing the fewest. A group of highly shared sequence variants was considered likely to be a technical artifact of the sequencing pipeline. A later analysis found that most CMV-associated TCR beta chains appeared HLA-restricted, with HLA associations seemingly driven largely by CMV exposure. The classifier was reported to diagnose cytomegalovirus status with high specificity and sensitivity in both the original cohort and the validation cohort. Three of the identified cytomegalovirus-associated TCR beta chains were confirmed in vitro to be specific for cytomegalovirus antigens. A further reported finding was that TCR beta sequences accurately predicted the HLA-A and HLA-B alleles for most subjects in the first cohort. A later genetic analysis associated a missense DCLRE1C variant with V-gene and J-gene trimming of TCR beta chains, and an independent cohort replicated the association. Broadly in line with IMGT annotations, most TCR beta V segments showed up in productive rearrangements about 90% or about 30% of the time in an earlier analysis of approximately 640 of the donors. In this cohort, only TCR beta chains were sequenced, and detectable features were limited by the absence of alpha or paired-chain data. The study gave a list of around 170 TCR beta chains associated with cytomegalovirus. When HLA alleles, especially DR and DQ, strongly co-occurred, TCR associations were difficult to assign to individual alleles. A later analysis associated 15,000 to 20,000 TCR beta sequences with specific HLA alleles at a false discovery rate of 0.05. Most TCR sequences were seen in very few donors, while some public TCRs were found in many individuals. Linkage disequilibrium might explain the correlated functional status among segregating V segments, but an unknown experimental factor could not be excluded. CMV serostatus was the only immune exposure information available for the cohort. Compared with the roughly 670-donor mean, donors in an Asian-associated ancestry cluster had fewer N-insertions in productive TCRs, according to a later genetic analysis. The presence/absence analyses assumed that sequencing depth was roughly uniform across donors, and that assumption may not be true. The authors suggested that the approach could potentially be extended to other disease states and immunological phenotypes. HLA typing was unavailable for some donors at each locus, so association tests used only the typed subset. Because the 87-base-pair reads could not distinguish some IMGT-functional V segments, including TRBV6-2 and TRBV6-3, those segments were excluded.

A distance of 18 bases separates the germline ends of V and J, which lose 5 bases and 14 bases respectively. From cysteine to phenylalanine, the CDR3 is 12 amino acids long. Only the CDR3 part of the read is kept: 36 bases, read in frame from the first base. CDR1 and CDR2 (LNHNV, YYDKDF) derive from the germline V gene (reference sequence). With regard to this clone: This receptor's antigen is unknown. No much larger clone exists at a distance of one base, and base qualities are not known.

In total, fewer than 750 healthy bone marrow donors made up the cohort. Cohort members were all nominally healthy when sampled, although unrecorded immune exposures were likely present. The donor was CMV seronegative and belonged to the group of around 400 seronegative cohort members. Every donor gave a peripheral blood sample, and the peripheral blood mononuclear cells from that sample were used for TCR beta sequencing. The Qiagen DNeasy Blood Extraction Kit was used to extract genomic DNA from the blood cell samples. Preparation of the library involved the immunoSEQ multiplex PCR assay. The multiplex PCR relied on a mix of 60 forward primers for TCR Vbeta segments and 13 reverse primers for TCR Jbeta segments. The CDR3 region of rearranged TCR beta genes was amplified from genomic DNA with a multiplex PCR assay. The amplified TCR beta libraries were sequenced on the Illumina HiSeq System as 87-base-pair reads. The paper's processing steps were these. A later analysis counted some 80 million unique TCR beta chains across the 666 repertoires, and 10 million to 11 million of these chains were shared by at least two donors. A nearest-neighbor algorithm error-corrected the raw reads and collapsed the reads into unique sequences, merging closely related sequences to remove PCR and sequencing errors. Alignment of CDR3 sequences to IMGT reference sequences was used to assign V, D and J gene segments. For a sequence to be retained, a match of at least six nucleotides to both a V gene segment and a J gene segment was required. Rearrangements were classified as productive when the CDR3 lacked stop codons and remained in frame with V and J, and all other rearrangements were classified as non-productive. Following IMGT convention, CDR3 was defined as the stretch from the second conserved V-encoded cysteine to the conserved J-encoded phenylalanine. In an earlier analysis of around 640 of the donors, sequences lacking an unambiguous match to a single V gene segment were excluded. In an earlier analysis of approximately 500 of the donors, a V segment was called functional when productive rearrangements were above 56.7%, and segregating when the standard deviation between donors exceeded 5%. A statistical classification framework was built for diagnosing cytomegalovirus status from the catalog of TCR beta chain sequences. V and J gene assignment, in a later analysis, came from comparing TCR nucleotide sequences with IMGT/GENE-DB human TR gene sequences. Using the TCRdist pipeline, a later analysis assigned CDR3 sequences along with most-parsimonious VDJ recombination scenarios. A later analysis defined each TCR beta chain by its CDR3 amino acid sequence plus V-gene family, and excluded reads lacking a unique V-gene family. To address suspected cross-contamination and a sequencing artifact, a later analysis removed roughly 580 highly shared, low-generation-probability nucleotide sequences. In a later analysis, a clonal expansion index was calculated for each public chain from normalized within-repertoire ranks of inferred template counts. A later analysis computed generation probabilities with a VDJ recombination model fitted to out-of-frame rearrangements, and checked the results against IGoR. In a later analysis, hypergeometric tests were used to score TCR-TCR, TCR-HLA and TCR-CMV co-occurrence, with a repertoire-size bias correction applied to TCR pairs. In a later analysis, false discovery rates were estimated by permuting HLA or CMV assignments 20 times. A later analysis grouped co-occurring TCRs with DBSCAN, adding TCRdist sequence similarity when clustering within HLA-allele-positive subsets. Repertoires with fewer than 30,000 or more than 120,000 public chains were left out of co-occurrence clustering, as were about 5 repertoires with anomalous nucleotide sharing. TCRdb limited this immuneACCESS table to in-frame rearrangements with V and J called. A share of clones is missing; checked studies link under half to unresolved V genes, and the rest is unexplained. V, J and clone size derive from that table, while D and trimming were established from the DNA sequence. This sample is represented by about 26,000 clones; about two thirds of them were singletons. 4.4% of the sample is taken by the ten largest.

The chain couples TRBV15 to TRBJ1-1; 5 matching bases give a weak D call of TRBD1. This TCR was sampled from a woman in her 50s in good health and CMV-seronegative. Sequencing was performed on PBMCs. The CDR3 region reads CATSPGQGGAFF. The nucleotide sequence reads TGTGCCACCAGCCCCGGCCAAGGTGGGGCCTTCTTT.